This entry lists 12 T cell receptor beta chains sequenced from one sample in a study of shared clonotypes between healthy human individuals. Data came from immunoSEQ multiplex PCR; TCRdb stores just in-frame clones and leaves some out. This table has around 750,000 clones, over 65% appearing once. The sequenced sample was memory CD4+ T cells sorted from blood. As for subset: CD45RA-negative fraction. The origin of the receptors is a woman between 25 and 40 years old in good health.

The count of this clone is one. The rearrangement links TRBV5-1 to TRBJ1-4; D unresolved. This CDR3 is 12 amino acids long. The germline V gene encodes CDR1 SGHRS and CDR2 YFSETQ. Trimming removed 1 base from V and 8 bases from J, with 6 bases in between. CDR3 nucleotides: TGCGCCAGCAGCTTGTTTGGGGAAAAACTGTTTTTT. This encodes CASSLFGEKLFF.

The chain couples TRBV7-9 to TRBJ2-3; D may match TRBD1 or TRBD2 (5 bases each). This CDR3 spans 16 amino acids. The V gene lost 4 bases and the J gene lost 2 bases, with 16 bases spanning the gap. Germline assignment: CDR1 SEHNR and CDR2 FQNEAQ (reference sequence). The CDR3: CASSSPGRRFTDTQYF. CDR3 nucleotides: TGTGCCAGCAGCTCCCCGGGGCGGAGGTTCACAGATACGCAGTATTTT.

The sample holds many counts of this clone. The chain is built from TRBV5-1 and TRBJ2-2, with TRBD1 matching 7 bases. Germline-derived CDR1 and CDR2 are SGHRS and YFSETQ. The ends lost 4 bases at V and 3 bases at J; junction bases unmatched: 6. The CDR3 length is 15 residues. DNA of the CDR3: TGCGCCAGCAGCGCGGAAACAGGGGACACCGGGGAGCTGTTTTTT. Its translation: CASSAETGDTGELFF.

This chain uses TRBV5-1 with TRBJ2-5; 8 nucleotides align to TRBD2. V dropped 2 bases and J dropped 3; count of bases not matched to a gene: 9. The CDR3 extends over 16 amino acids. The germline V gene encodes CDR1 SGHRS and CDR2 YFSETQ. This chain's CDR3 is CASSFGPGLEEETQYF. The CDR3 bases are TGCGCCAGCAGCTTTGGGCCGGGACTAGAGGAAGAGACCCAGTACTTC.

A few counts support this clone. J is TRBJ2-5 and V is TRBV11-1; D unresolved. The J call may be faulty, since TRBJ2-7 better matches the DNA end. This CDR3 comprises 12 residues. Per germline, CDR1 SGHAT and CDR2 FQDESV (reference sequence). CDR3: CASSLAGNEQYF. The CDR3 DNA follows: TGTGCCAGCAGCTTAGCGGGCAACGAGCAGTACTTC.

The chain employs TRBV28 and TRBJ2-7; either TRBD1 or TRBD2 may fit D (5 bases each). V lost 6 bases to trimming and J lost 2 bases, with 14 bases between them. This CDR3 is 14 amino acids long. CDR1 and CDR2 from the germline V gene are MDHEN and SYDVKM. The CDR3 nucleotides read TGTGCCAGCAGAACCGGGACGTACACCTACGAGCAGTACTTC. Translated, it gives CASRTGTYTYEQYF.

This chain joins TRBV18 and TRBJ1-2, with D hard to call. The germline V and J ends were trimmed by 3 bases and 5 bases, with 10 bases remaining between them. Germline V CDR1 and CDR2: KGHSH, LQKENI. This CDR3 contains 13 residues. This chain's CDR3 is CASSPKETYGYTF. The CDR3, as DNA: TGTGCCAGCTCACCGAAGGAAACTTATGGCTACACCTTC.

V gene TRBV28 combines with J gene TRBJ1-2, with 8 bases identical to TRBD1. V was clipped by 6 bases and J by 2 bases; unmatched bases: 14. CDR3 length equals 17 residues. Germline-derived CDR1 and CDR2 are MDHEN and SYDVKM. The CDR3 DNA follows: TGTGCCAGCAGCTCCCTCGGGACAGGCGACCCAAACTATGGCTACACCTTC. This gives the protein CASSSLGTGDPNYGYTF.

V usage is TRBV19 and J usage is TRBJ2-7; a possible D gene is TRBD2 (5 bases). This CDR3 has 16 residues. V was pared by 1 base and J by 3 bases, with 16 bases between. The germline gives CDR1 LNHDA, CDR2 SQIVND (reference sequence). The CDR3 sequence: CASSIVGSRMYYEQYF. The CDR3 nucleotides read TGTGCCAGTAGTATAGTGGGGAGCAGAATGTACTACGAGCAGTACTTC.

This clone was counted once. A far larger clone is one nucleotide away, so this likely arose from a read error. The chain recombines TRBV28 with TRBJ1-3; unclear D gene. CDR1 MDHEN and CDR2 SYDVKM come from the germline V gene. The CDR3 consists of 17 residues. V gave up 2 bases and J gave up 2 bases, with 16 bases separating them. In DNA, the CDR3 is TGTGCCAGCAGTTTACGGTCTCTGGGAGTCCCTGGAAACACCATATATTTT. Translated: CASSLRSLGVPGNTIYF.

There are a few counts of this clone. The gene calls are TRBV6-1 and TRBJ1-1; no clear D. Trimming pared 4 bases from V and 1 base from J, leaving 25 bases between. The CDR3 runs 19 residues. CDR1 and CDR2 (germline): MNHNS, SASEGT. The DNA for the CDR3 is TGTGCCAGCAGTGCGCATCCCCTTTCCGCGGACTGGGCGAACACTGAAGCTTTCTTT. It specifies CASSAHPLSADWANTEAFF.

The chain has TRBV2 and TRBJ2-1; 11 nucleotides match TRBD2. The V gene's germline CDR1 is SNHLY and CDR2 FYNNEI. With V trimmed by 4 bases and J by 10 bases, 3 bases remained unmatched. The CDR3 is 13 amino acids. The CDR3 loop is CASSGLAGREQFF. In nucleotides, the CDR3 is TGTGCCAGCAGTGGACTAGCGGGGAGAGAGCAGTTCTTC.